Ten or more counts support the clone carrying this TCR beta chain. Germline CDR1 SEHNR, CDR2 FQNEAQ (reference sequence). The junction had 5 bases not matched to a gene; V was cut back by 5 bases and J by 5 bases. This CDR3 is 14 amino acids long. TCRdb analysed the RT-PCR reads with MiXCR anew, one entry per CDR3 protein. The sample consists of almost 700,000 distinct CDR3 sequences, 14% of them appearing once. This receptor was obtained from a female donor in good health, serving as a healthy control. The chain couples TRBV7-9 to TRBJ2-5; 10 bases map to TRBD2. Sample: memory CD4+ T cells from blood. The CDR3 reads CASSASGSGETQYF. CDR3 DNA: TGTGCCAGCAGCGCTAGCGGGAGCGGGGAGACCCAGTACTTC. The whole variable domain, remainder taken from reference TRBV7-9 and TRBJ2-5, is DTGVSQNPRHKITKRGQNVTFRCDPISEHNRLYWYRQTLGQGPEFLTYFQNEAQLEKSRLLSDRFSAERPKGSFSTLEIQRTEQGDSAMYLCASSASGSGETQYFGPGTRLLVL.